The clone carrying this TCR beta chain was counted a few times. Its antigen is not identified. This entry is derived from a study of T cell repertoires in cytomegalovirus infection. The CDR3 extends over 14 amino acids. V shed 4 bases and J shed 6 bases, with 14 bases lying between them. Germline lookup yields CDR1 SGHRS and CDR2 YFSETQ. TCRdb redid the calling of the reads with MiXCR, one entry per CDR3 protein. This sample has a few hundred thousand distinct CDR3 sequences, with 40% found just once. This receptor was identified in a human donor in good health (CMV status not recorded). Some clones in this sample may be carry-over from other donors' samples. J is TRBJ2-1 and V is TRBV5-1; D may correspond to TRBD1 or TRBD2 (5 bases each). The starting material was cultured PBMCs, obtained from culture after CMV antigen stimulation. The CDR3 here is CASSMGPPLNEQFF. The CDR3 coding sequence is TGCGCCAGCAGCATGGGACCACCTCTCAATGAGCAGTTCTTC. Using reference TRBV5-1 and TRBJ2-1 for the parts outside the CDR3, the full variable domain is KAGVTQTPRYLIKTRGQQVTLSCSPISGHRSVSWYQQTPGQGLQFLFEYFSETQRNKGNFPGRFSGRQFSNSRSEMNVSTLELGDSALYLCASSMGPPLNEQFFGPGTRLTVL.